This T cell receptor beta chain is from a study of fetal regulatory T cell absence and autoimmunity. Study-wide context: Exocrine pancreas autoimmunity occurred in IPEX patients lacking clinical diabetes. Broader study findings: Broadly similar TRB gene family usage was seen in pancreas and cord blood. Compared with cord blood, pancreas showed oligoclonal TCR enrichment, some clones over 80-fold.

The CDR3 consists of 15 residues. V shed 0 bases and J shed 4 bases, with 10 bases lying between them. CDR1 is KGHSH and CDR2 is LQKENI in the germline V gene. To note about this clone: Antigen: not known.

This was a survey-level run. Sequencing was performed with immunoSEQ multiplex PCR; in TCRdb, only in-frame clones are kept and a portion is missing. The table lists about 43,000 clones, approximately 83% of them singletons. What was sequenced was cord blood. The chain carries TRBV18 and TRBJ2-1; D gene uncertain. This TCR was recovered from a newborn boy with IPEX syndrome. CDR3 nucleotide sequence: TGTGCCAGCTCACCACCGACTGATTGGTACAATGAGCAGTTCTTC. Its protein is CASSPPTDWYNEQFF. Based on the CDR3 plus reference TRBV18 and TRBJ2-1, the full variable domain is NAGVMQNPRHLVRRRGQEARLRCSPMKGHSHVYWYRQLPEEGLKFMVYLQKENIIDESGMPKERFSAEFPKEGPSILRIQQVVRGDSAAYFCASSPPTDWYNEQFFGPGTRLTVL.